Each of the 6 T cell receptor beta chains below was sequenced from the same sample in a study of blood T cell repertoires in COVID-19. Libraries were prepared by immunoSEQ multiplex PCR; TCRdb keeps only in-frame clonotypes and omits some of them. The sample includes more than 300,000 clones, around 83% seen only once; the top ten take approximately 1.3%. The sample consisted of peripheral blood. Source of these receptors: a woman aged 45-59 years with acute or convalescent COVID-19.

In regard to this clone: Other DNA sequences in the sample encode the same CDR3. In DNA form, the CDR3 reads TGTGCCAGCTCCCCCCCTAGCACAGATACGCAGTATTTT. It is translated as CASSPPSTDTQYF. The chain combines TRBV18 with TRBJ2-3; D ambiguous. This CDR3 has 13 amino acids. Per the germline V gene, CDR1 is KGHSH and CDR2 is LQKENI. Trimming stripped 6 bases from V and 0 bases from J, with 7 bases between.

This clone is a singleton in its sample. This chain links TRBV19 with TRBJ1-5, with TRBD1 matching over 9 bases. Germline V lookup: CDR1 LNHDA, CDR2 SQIVND (reference sequence). The CDR3 is 16 residues long. Trimming at V came to 3 bases and at J to 6 bases, leaving 9 bases not matched to a gene. CDR3 sequence: CASSIGTGWGGQPQHF. The CDR3 DNA sequence: TGTGCCAGTAGTATCGGGACAGGGTGGGGCGGTCAGCCCCAGCATTTT.

The V gene is TRBV24-1, the J gene TRBJ2-1, with 10 bases that match TRBD1. V lost 5 bases, J lost 3 bases, and 12 bases stayed unmatched. Per the germline V gene, CDR1 is KGHDR and CDR2 is SFDVKD. The CDR3 consists of 18 residues. The CDR3 DNA is TGTGCCACCAGTGCCCGGGACAGGGGCGCCGGGGGCTACAATGAGCAGTTCTTC. Translated, it gives CATSARDRGAGGYNEQFF.

The V call is TRBV7-9, the J call TRBJ1-1; 7 nucleotides match TRBD1. The CDR3 spans 13 residues. The junction had 3 bases not matched to a gene; V was cut back by 5 bases and J by 3 bases. Germline V gene data show CDR1 as SEHNR and CDR2 as FQNEAQ (reference sequence). The DNA of the CDR3 is TGTGCCAGCAGCAGAGGGACAGACACTGAAGCTTTCTTT. Translating it yields CASSRGTDTEAFF.

CDR3 sequence reads: CSGGLALEQFF. CDR3 in DNA: TGCAGTGGTGGACTAGCCTTAGAGCAGTTCTTC. The genes are TRBV20-1 and TRBJ2-1; 8 positions match TRBD2. Germline CDR1 and CDR2: DFQATT and SNEGSKA (reference sequence). J lost 10 bases, V lost 7 bases, and 6 bases had no gene match. The CDR3 extends over 11 amino acids.

The chain recombines TRBV4-1 with TRBJ2-1; tentative D call: TRBD2 (6 bases). This CDR3 region has 17 residues. The V gene's germline CDR1 is MGHRA and CDR2 YSYEKL. V lost 2 bases and J lost 9, with 23 bases in between. CDR3 DNA sequence: TGCGCCAGCAGCCAAAGCGGTGGGGGGAGTAAGTTGGGTGAGCAGTTCTTC. It yields the protein CASSQSGGGSKLGEQFF.